This passage covers 3 T cell receptor beta chains from one sample sequenced in a study of T cell responses to AZD1222 COVID-19 vaccine. Sequencing used immunoSEQ multiplex PCR; TCRdb keeps in-frame clones, though not all of them. The sample has some 49,000 clones, 70% to 90% seen once; the top ten hold about 1.1%. The sequencing here drew on peripheral blood, taken 28 days after the second AZD1222 dose. The receptors were gathered from an adult who received the AZD1222 COVID-19 vaccine.

This chain connects TRBV28 to TRBJ2-7; 8 nucleotides agree with TRBD1. The ends lost 5 bases at V and 3 bases at J; junction bases unmatched: 9. The length of the CDR3 is 15 residues. Germline-derived CDR1 and CDR2 are MDHEN and SYDVKM. For the CDR3, the DNA is TGTGCCAGCAGTCCGGCGGGGACAGGAAACTACGAGCAGTACTTC. Translation: CASSPAGTGNYEQYF. The complete variable domain, with remaining parts taken from reference TRBV28 and TRBJ2-7, reads DVKVTQSSRYLVKRTGEKVFLECVQDMDHENMFWYRQDPGLGLRLIYFSYDVKMKEKGDIPEGYSVSREKKERFSLILESASTNQTSMYLCASSPAGTGNYEQYFGPGTRLTVT.

This chain joins TRBV7-8 and TRBJ2-7, with 12 bases matching TRBD2. Germline-derived CDR1 and CDR2 are SGHVS and FQNEAQ. The V segment lost 2 bases and the J segment 4 bases; nucleotides outside the gene matches: 12. CDR3 length: 18 amino acids. CDR3: CASSLRTASGRAWYEQYF. DNA of the CDR3: TGTGCCAGCAGCTTAAGAACGGCTAGCGGGAGGGCCTGGTACGAGCAGTACTTC.

This chain links TRBV5-6 with TRBJ1-1; D not certain. Germline lookup yields CDR1 SGHDT and CDR2 YYEEEE. Trimming took 1 base from V and 1 from J, leaving 5 bases between them. This CDR3 region has 13 residues. The CDR3 loop reads CASSLRPNTEAFF. The DNA for the CDR3 is TGTGCCAGCAGCTTGAGACCGAACACTGAAGCTTTCTTT.